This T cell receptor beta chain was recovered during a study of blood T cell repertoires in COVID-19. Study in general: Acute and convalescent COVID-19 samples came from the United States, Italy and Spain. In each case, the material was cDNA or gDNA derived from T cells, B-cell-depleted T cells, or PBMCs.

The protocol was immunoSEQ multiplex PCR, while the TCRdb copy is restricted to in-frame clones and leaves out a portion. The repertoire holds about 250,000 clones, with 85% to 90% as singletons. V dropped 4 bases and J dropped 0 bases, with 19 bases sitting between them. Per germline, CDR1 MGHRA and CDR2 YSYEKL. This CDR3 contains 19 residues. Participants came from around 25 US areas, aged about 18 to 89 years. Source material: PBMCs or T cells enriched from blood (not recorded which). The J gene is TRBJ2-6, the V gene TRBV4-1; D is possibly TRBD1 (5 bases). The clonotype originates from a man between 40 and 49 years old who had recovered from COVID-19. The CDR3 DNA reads TGCGCCAGCAGCCTCACCATTGGGGTGGGGCTCTCTGGGGCCAACGTCCTGACTTTC. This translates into CASSLTIGVGLSGANVLTF.